The clone carrying this T cell receptor beta chain came up a few times. Its antigen is unidentified. The junction had 7 bases not matched to a gene; V was cut back by 2 bases and J by 6 bases. The CDR3 is made up of 14 amino acids. In germline, CDR1 is ENHRY, CDR2 SYGVKD. With 60 Vbeta and 13 Jbeta primers, the PCR was carried out. Some clones are missing from TCRdb's copy, which holds only in-frame ones; the method was immunoSEQ multiplex PCR. The table lists approximately 130,000 clones, 76% of them singletons. The data are from a study of cytomegalovirus exposure and HLA in healthy donors. Study-wide findings and caveats: According to an earlier analysis, most TCR beta V segments yielded productive rearrangements about 90% or about 30% of the time. For most TCR sequences rarity was the rule, although some public TCRs occurred in many donors. A later analysis reportedly found fewer N-insertions in an Asian-associated ancestry cluster than the approximately 670-donor mean.

The V call is TRBV10-3, the J call TRBJ2-7, with TRBD2 matching 7 bases. The sequencing input was PBMCs. The TCR originated in a female donor in good health and CMV-seropositive. The CDR3 DNA is TGTGCCATCAGTGAGGGAAGGGGAGGGGTCGAGCAGTACTTC. It yields the protein CAISEGRGGVEQYF.